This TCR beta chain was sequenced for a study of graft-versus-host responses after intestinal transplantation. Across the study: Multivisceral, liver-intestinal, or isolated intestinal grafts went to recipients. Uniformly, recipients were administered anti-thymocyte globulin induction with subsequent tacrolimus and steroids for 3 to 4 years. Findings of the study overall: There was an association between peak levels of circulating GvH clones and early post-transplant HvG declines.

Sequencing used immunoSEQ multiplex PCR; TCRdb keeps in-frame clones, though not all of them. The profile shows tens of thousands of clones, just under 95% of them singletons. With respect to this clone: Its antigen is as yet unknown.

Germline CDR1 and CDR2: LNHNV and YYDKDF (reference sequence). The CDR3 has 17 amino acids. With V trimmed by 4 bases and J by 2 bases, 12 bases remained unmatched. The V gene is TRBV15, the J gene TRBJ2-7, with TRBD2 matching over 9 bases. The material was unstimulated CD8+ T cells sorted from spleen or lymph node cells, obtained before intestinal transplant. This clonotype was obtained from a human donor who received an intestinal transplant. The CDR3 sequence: CATSKISAGGAPYEQYF. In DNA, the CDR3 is TGTGCCACCAGCAAAATATCCGCGGGAGGGGCTCCCTACGAGCAGTACTTC.